This T cell receptor (beta chain) was found in a study of vaccination and CD4 T cells after COVID-19. Treatment noted: approximately 9-day PBMC culture with coronavirus spike peptide pools or control peptides (ViraFEST assay). One should note that the unexposed donor's CD4+ T cells were collected before the COVID-19 pandemic (2011-2018). Four cold-coronavirus spikes and SARS-CoV-2 S/N were the probes applied, cells permitting, to CD4+ T cells from unexposed donors. Germline CDR1 and CDR2: MNHNS and SASEGT. The length of the CDR3 is 14 residues. The V gene lost 7 bases and the J gene lost 4 bases, with 17 bases spanning the gap. CD4+ T cells that had been cultured provided DNA sequenced with the Oncomine TCR Beta short-read assay. Genomic DNA was extracted from cultured CD4+ T cells. TCRdb independently ran MiXCR on the PCR reads; one entry per CDR3 protein. The sample yields about 1,900 distinct CDR3 sequences, roughly 14% seen once.

In its sample, this clonotype is large. The antigen remains undetermined. This sequence originates from a human donor in good health. The rearrangement uses TRBV6-1 and TRBJ2-7; D remains unclear. Sequencing was carried out using CD4+ T cells from blood, cultured in vitro. The DNA of the CDR3 is TGTGCCAGCACCCCCAGCTCCGGCTCATACGAGCAGTACTTC. This sequence encodes CASTPSSGSYEQYF.